A single sample gave rise to the 12 T cell receptor beta chains below, sequenced in a study of T cell repertoires in cytomegalovirus infection. TCRdb used MiXCR to reprocess the reads, holding one entry per CDR3 protein. In the table there are about a million distinct CDR3 sequences, approximately 32% of which are singletons. These receptors' antigens are unknown. Sample: cultured CD8+ T cells from PBMCs, taken from culture after CMV antigen stimulation. These receptors were collected from a human donor in good health (CMV status not recorded). Some clones in this sample may be carry-over from other donors' samples.

The rearrangement joins TRBV27 to TRBJ1-2; no firm D call. Germline V gene lookup returns CDR1 MNHEY and CDR2 SMNVEV (reference sequence). Trimming cost V 5 bases and J 0 bases, with 10 bases left between them. The CDR3 is 14 amino acids. CDR3 nucleotide sequence: TGTGCCAGCAGTCCAGGAGTAGCTAACTATGGCTACACCTTC. Its translation: CASSPGVANYGYTF.

V and J are TRBV10-3 and TRBJ1-3; 7 nucleotides agree with TRBD1. The CDR3 is 16 amino acids. The germline V gene encodes CDR1 ENHRY and CDR2 SYGVKD. V trimming: 10 bases; J trimming: 0 bases; junction bases outside the gene matches: 12. The CDR3 reads CATLRGQPNSGNTIYF. The CDR3 nucleotides are TGTGCCACCCTCCGGGGACAGCCTAACTCTGGAAACACCATATATTTT.

This clonotype has more than one count but fewer than ten. This chain links TRBV10-3 with TRBJ2-3; no reliable D call. V was pared by 3 bases and J by 1 base, with 11 bases between. The V gene's germline CDR1 is ENHRY and CDR2 SYGVKD. The CDR3 has 15 residues. The CDR3 is CAISDLGQGTDTQYF. The CDR3 DNA reads TGTGCCATCAGTGATTTAGGGCAGGGCACAGATACGCAGTATTTT.

The chain couples TRBV6-2 or TRBV6-3 to TRBJ2-3, with TRBD2 matching over 13 bases. The germline V gene has CDR1 MNHEY and CDR2 SVGEGT. V gave up 5 bases and J gave up 6 bases; unmatched junction bases: 8. The CDR3 totals 16 residues. The CDR3 sequence: CASSDPGLAGADTQYF. CDR3 coding DNA: TGTGCCAGCAGTGATCCAGGACTAGCGGGGGCGGATACGCAGTATTTT.

This clonotype was picked up many times. The CDR3 nucleotides read TGTGCCAGCAGCTTTGGGGAGACAGGTAACGAGCAGTACTTC. Encoded protein: CASSFGETGNEQYF. The chain uses TRBV7-2 and TRBJ2-7, with D possibly being TRBD1 (6 bases). V lost 3 bases and J lost 5, with 14 bases in between. The germline V gene has CDR1 SGHTA and CDR2 FQGNSA. The CDR3 is 14 amino acids.

V and J are TRBV9 and TRBJ1-2, with D maybe TRBD1 (5 bases). The V and J ends lost 0 bases and 6 bases respectively, with 12 bases between them. CDR1 is SGDLS and CDR2 is YYNGEE in the germline V gene. The CDR3 sequence is 14 residues long. CDR3 sequence (DNA): TGTGCCAGCAGCGTAGGCGACAGCCCTGATGGCTACACCTTC. The encoded protein is CASSVGDSPDGYTF.

This clonotype was found many times. This chain joins TRBV7-2 and TRBJ2-6; tentatively, D is TRBD1 (5 bases). Trimming removed 10 bases from V and 2 bases from J, with 12 bases in between. This CDR3 comprises 14 residues. CDR1 and CDR2 from the germline V gene are SGHTA and FQGNSA. CDR3 sequence: CATQGRAGANVLTF. CDR3 sequence (DNA): TGTGCCACCCAGGGCAGGGCTGGGGCCAACGTCCTGACTTTC.

V and J are TRBV6-5 and TRBJ1-2, with D possibly matching TRBD1 (6 bases). Germline values: CDR1 MNHEY, CDR2 SVGAGI. CDR3 size: 14 residues. The germline V and J ends were trimmed by 0 bases and 8 bases, with 13 bases remaining between them. The CDR3 here is CASSYSTGIWGYTF. In DNA form, the CDR3 reads TGTGCCAGCAGTTACTCAACAGGGATATGGGGCTACACCTTC.

This clonotype was found a few times. V usage is TRBV7-9 and J usage is TRBJ2-7; 7 nucleotides agree with TRBD2. Germline values: CDR1 SEHNR, CDR2 FQNEAQ (reference sequence). The V segment lost 5 bases and the J segment 1 base; nucleotides outside the gene matches: 8. The CDR3 covers 15 residues. The CDR3 region is CASSPGKRGSYEQYV. The CDR3 DNA sequence: TGTGCCAGCAGCCCCGGTAAGCGGGGATCCTACGAGCAGTACGTC.

The chain has TRBV3-1 and TRBJ2-3; TRBD1 aligns across 7 bases. Trimming took 2 bases from V and 6 from J; bases not matched to a gene: 8. This CDR3 region has 15 residues. Germline-derived CDR1 and CDR2 are LGHDT and YNNKEL (reference sequence). The DNA for the CDR3 is TGTGCCAGCAGCCAATCCGGGACAGCCTGGGATACGCAGTATTTT. This encodes CASSQSGTAWDTQYF.

J is TRBJ2-1 and V is TRBV12-5, with 13 bases aligning to TRBD2. The CDR3 extends over 16 amino acids. V was clipped by 3 bases and J by 10 bases; unmatched bases: 9. CDR1 and CDR2 (germline): LGHNT, FRNRAP. This CDR3 reads CASGFAGLAGFEEQFF. CDR3 sequence (DNA): TGTGCTAGTGGTTTCGCGGGACTAGCGGGGTTTGAGGAGCAGTTCTTC.

V usage is TRBV12-3 or TRBV12-4 and J usage is TRBJ2-1; no definite D call. V was clipped by 5 bases and J by 8 bases, with 16 bases between them. The CDR3 spans 14 residues. In nucleotides, the CDR3 is TGTGCCAGCAGTCCGGTTGGGGTCGACCATGAGCAGTTCTTC. Amino acid sequence: CASSPVGVDHEQFF.